This T cell receptor (beta chain) was sequenced in a study of cytomegalovirus exposure and HLA in healthy donors. A note on this clone: Its target is unknown.

Whole-study findings and limits: Confirmation was obtained in vitro that a few CMV-associated chains are specific for CMV antigens.

In the PCR, 60 Vbeta and 13 Jbeta primers were used. Profiling relied on immunoSEQ multiplex PCR, and the TCRdb table lists in-frame clones only, not all of them. The data show over 100,000 clones, 55% to 80% seen once. Those who donated were healthy bone marrow donors. The CDR3 has 15 residues. Germline V gene lookup returns CDR1 SGHDN and CDR2 FVKESK. Trimming left V 4 bases short and J 0 bases short, with 9 bases between. The clonotype was recovered from a woman aged 30 to 39 in good health and CMV-seronegative. The sample consisted of PBMCs. This chain uses TRBV14 with TRBJ1-4, with no clear D. The CDR3, as DNA: TGTGCCAGCAGCCCCCTCTCCTCAACTAATGAAAAACTGTTTTTT. This encodes CASSPLSSTNEKLFF.